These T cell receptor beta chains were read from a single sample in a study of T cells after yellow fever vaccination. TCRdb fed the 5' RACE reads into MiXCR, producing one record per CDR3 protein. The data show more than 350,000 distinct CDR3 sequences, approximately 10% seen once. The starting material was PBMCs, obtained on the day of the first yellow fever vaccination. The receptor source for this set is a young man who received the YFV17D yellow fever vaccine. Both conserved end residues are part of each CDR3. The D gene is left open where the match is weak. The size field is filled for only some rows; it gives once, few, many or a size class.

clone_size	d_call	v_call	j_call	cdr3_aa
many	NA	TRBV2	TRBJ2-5	CASSRGEQETQYF
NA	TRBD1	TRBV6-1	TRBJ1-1	CASSPGSQGVNTEAFF
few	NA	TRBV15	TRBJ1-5	CATSGRVEQPQHF
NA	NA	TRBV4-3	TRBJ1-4	CASSRQSHHTVTNEKLFF
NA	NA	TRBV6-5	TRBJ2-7	CASSSGRRVSYEQYF
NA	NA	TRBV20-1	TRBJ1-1	CSAARQRGWTEAFF
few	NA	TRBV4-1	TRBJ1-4	CASSQDRMSVTHEKLFF
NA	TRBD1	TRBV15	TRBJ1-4	CATSKDRVDEKLFF
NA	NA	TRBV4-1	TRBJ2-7	CASRARENSYEQYF
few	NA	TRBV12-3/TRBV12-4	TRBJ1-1	CASSFWGATEAFF
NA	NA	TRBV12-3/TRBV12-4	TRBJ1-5	CASSLSGEVQPQHF
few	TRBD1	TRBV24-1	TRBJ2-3	CATSETGTGNTDTQYF
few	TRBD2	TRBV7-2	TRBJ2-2	CASSRTSGLPAALFF
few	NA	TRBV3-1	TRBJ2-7	CASSQPGTQIYEQYF
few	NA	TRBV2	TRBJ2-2	CASTRNTGELFF
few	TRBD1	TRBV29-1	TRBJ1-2	CSVDPGTGGSGYTF
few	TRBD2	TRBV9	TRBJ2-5	CASSVPSGGRETQYF
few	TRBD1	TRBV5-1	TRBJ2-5	CASSVRGQAGETQYF
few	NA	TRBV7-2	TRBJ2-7	CASSSPNSYEQYF
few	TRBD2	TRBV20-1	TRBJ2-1	CSASRAGGYEQFF
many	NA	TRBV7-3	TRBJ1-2	CASSPDGNYGYTF
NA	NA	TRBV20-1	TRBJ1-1	CSATNTEAFF
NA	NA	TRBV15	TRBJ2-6	CATSTLTLYSGANVLTF
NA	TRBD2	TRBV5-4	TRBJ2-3	CASSSPNPSGGTGHTDTQYF
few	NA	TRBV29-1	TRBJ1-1	CSVVRVQLNTEAFF
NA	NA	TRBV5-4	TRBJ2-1	CASSSPSYNEQFF
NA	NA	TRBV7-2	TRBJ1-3	CASSDTSTIYF
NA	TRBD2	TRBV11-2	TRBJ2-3	CASSLSRTSGVADTQYF
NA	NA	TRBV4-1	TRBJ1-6	CASSQEGIGLGSPLHF
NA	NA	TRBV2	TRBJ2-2	CAFSLDSQGHYTGELFF
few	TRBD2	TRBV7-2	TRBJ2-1	CASSFSGGAHNEQFF
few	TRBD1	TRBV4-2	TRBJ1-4	CASSQGTGEAEKLFF
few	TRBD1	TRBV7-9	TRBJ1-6	CASTPGTGKSPLHF
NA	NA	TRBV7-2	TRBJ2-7	CASSLASPYEQYF
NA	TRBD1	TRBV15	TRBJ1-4	CATSIDRATDEKLFF
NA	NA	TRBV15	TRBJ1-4	CATLYTGEEKLFF
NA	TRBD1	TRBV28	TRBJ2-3	CASSAPNLRGTQYF
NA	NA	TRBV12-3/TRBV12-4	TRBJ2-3	CASSARVDTQYF
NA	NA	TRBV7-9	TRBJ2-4	CASSPSAEEAKNIQYF
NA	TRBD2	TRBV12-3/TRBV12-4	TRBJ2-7	CASSLVIAGGNEQYF
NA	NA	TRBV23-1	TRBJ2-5	CASSQKQRPAETQYF
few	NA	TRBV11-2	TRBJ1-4	CASSPAGTTRGEKLFF
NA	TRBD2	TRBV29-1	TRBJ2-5	CSVWASGGASDTQYF
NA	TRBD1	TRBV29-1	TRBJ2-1	CSVGDRGYNEQFF
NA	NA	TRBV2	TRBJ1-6	CAFNFGNSPLHF
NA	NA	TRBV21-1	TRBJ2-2	CASSMGLTGELFF
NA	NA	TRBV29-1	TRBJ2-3	CSVDGGASTDTQYF
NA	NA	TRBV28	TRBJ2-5	CASSSVGARWGETQYF
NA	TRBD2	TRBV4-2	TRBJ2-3	CASSQPLAGDTQYF
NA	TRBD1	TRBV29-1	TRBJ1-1	CSGGTRDRVFF
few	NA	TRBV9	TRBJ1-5	CASSVGGFGNQPQHF
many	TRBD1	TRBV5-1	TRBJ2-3	CASTLEGATDTQYF
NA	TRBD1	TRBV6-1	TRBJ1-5	CASSKGQGNRLSQPQHF
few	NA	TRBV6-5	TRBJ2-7	CASSYSGRAHEQYF
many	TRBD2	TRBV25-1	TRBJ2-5	CASSEWGGIGQTQYF